What follows are 14 T cell receptor beta chains derived from one specimen sequenced in a study of beta chain features in type 1 diabetes. Of the isolated RNA, all was reverse transcribed, and so the sequenced material was expressed TCRB transcripts. The protocol was immunoSEQ multiplex PCR, while the TCRdb copy is restricted to in-frame clones and leaves out a portion. Found here are under 90,000 clones, under 35% of them singletons; the top ten hold roughly 0.45%. The sequenced sample was stem cell memory CD4+ T cells from blood. The receptors originated from a woman under 30 in good health.

This chain uses TRBV21-1 with TRBJ1-1; the listed D gene, TRBD1, was not tested against the DNA. TRBV21-1 has pseudogene status. The CDR3 consists of 16 residues. The CDR3 sequence is CASSNKQGARGTEAFF. The CDR3 DNA reads TGTGCCAGCAGCAACAAACAGGGGGCGCGTGGAACTGAAGCTTTCTTT.

This chain uses TRBV28 with TRBJ1-2, with D perhaps matching TRBD1 (6 bases). CDR1 and CDR2 from the germline V gene are MDHEN and SYDVKM. This CDR3 region has 14 residues. Trimming stripped 5 bases from V and 1 base from J, with 11 bases between. DNA of the CDR3: TGTGCCAGCAGTACATCAGGGGATAACTATGGCTACACCTTC. It is translated as CASSTSGDNYGYTF.

The J gene is TRBJ2-5, the V gene TRBV19, with 7 bases aligning to TRBD2. CDR3 size: 15 residues. The J segment lost 5 bases and the V segment lost 6 bases, leaving 12 bases of the junction unmatched. The germline CDR1 and CDR2 sequences are LNHDA and SQIVND (reference sequence). The chain's CDR3 is CASSSTSSWQETQYF. As DNA, the CDR3 is TGTGCCAGTAGCTCGACTAGCTCCTGGCAGGAGACCCAGTACTTC.

V gene TRBV14 combines with J gene TRBJ2-1; 13 bases align to TRBD2. The CDR3 covers 16 residues. After removal of 2 bases from V and 4 bases from J, the junction contained 2 bases not matched to a gene. Germline V gene sequence: CDR1 SGHDN, CDR2 FVKESK. The CDR3 loop reads CASSQTGLAGYNEQFF. DNA for the CDR3: TGTGCCAGCAGCCAAACGGGACTAGCGGGGTACAATGAGCAGTTCTTC.

The chain employs TRBV23-1 and TRBJ2-2; 9 bases map to TRBD1. TRBV23-1 is classed as an ORF, of uncertain function. The junction had 6 bases not matched to a gene; V was cut back by 1 base and J by 3 bases. The CDR3 consists of 17 residues. The CDR3 loop reads CASSQWTGELYTGELFF. The CDR3 DNA is TGCGCCAGCAGTCAATGGACAGGGGAATTATACACCGGGGAGCTGTTTTTT.

This clone was seen a few times. The chain has TRBV6-5 and TRBJ2-3; 7 nucleotides line up with TRBD2. The CDR3 spans 12 residues. CDR1 is MNHEY, CDR2 SVGAGI, per germline. V lost 6 bases to trimming and J lost 4 bases; unmatched junction nucleotides: 1. The DNA for the CDR3 is TGTGCCAGCAGGGGGGGGGCAGATACGCAGTATTTT. Residues: CASRGGADTQYF.

The rearrangement links TRBV6-6 to TRBJ1-1, with D possibly TRBD1 on 6 matching bases. CDR1 MNHNY and CDR2 SVGAGI come from the germline V gene (reference sequence). This CDR3 comprises 14 residues. V lost 0 bases and J 6 bases, leaving 11 bases between the germline ends. CDR3 loop: CASSYSQGQAEAFF. In nucleotides, the CDR3 is TGTGCCAGCAGTTACTCACAGGGTCAGGCTGAAGCTTTCTTT.

The J gene is TRBJ2-7, the V gene TRBV10-3; TRBD2 might be the D (6 bases). Between the trimmed V and J ends, which lost 9 bases and 5 bases, there was a span of 17 bases. CDR3 length: 13 amino acids. Germline V gene sequence: CDR1 ENHRY, CDR2 SYGVKD. This CDR3 is CAISTGVLNEQYF. The DNA of the CDR3 is TGTGCCATATCGACGGGGGTGCTAAACGAGCAGTACTTC.

V gene TRBV27 combines with J gene TRBJ2-3; 7 bases align to TRBD2. Looked up from germline, CDR1 is MNHEY and CDR2 is SMNVEV (reference sequence). The ends lost 1 base at V and 0 bases at J; junction bases unmatched: 7. The CDR3 length is 17 residues. The CDR3 protein is CASSLLSGAASTDTQYF. DNA of the CDR3: TGTGCCAGCAGTTTATTGAGCGGGGCTGCTAGCACAGATACGCAGTATTTT.

V is TRBV30 and J is TRBJ1-3, with unresolved D. The V gene's germline CDR1 is GTSNPN and CDR2 SVGIG (reference sequence). Trimming stripped 8 bases from V and 2 bases from J, with 13 bases between. This CDR3 is built from 13 residues. CDR3 DNA: TGTGCCCGTTGGGAGGGTACTGGAAACACCATATATTTT. Translated: CARWEGTGNTIYF.

V usage is TRBV4-2 and J usage is TRBJ1-4; D is uncertain. The CDR3 runs 15 residues. Germline CDR1 is LGHNA and CDR2 is YNFKEQ. Trimming removed 1 base at V and 14 bases at J, with 20 bases between. CDR3 loop: CASSQAAGPGGYLFF. The CDR3 DNA is TGTGCCAGCAGCCAAGCTGCCGGTCCAGGAGGTTATCTGTTTTTT.

V usage is TRBV6-5 and J usage is TRBJ2-5; D may be TRBD2 (5 bases). V shed 5 bases and J shed 7 bases, with 14 bases lying between them. Germline CDR1 and CDR2: MNHEY and SVGAGI. The CDR3 is 13 amino acids. The CDR3 nucleotides read TGTGCCAGCAGTCGGGCTCTAAGCGGGACCCAGTACTTC. It encodes CASSRALSGTQYF.

The chain's CDR3 is CASRTGGSYNEQFF. The CDR3 DNA sequence: TGTGCCAGCAGGACGGGGGGCTCCTACAATGAGCAGTTCTTC. J is TRBJ2-1 and V is TRBV6-1; 7 bases are shared with TRBD2. The CDR3 is made up of 14 amino acids. CDR1 MNHNS and CDR2 SASEGT come from the germline V gene. J gave up 0 bases and V 6 bases, and 2 bases lay outside the gene matches.

This clone was detected only a few times. The chain joins TRBV30 to TRBJ2-7; maybe TRBD1 (5 bases). The length of the CDR3 is 15 residues. Germline V gives CDR1 GTSNPN, CDR2 SVGIG (reference sequence). Trimming removed 0 bases at V and 3 bases at J, with 15 bases between. CDR3 sequence reads: CAWSVQELLGYEQYF. The CDR3 DNA is TGTGCCTGGAGTGTACAGGAACTCCTCGGCTACGAGCAGTACTTC.